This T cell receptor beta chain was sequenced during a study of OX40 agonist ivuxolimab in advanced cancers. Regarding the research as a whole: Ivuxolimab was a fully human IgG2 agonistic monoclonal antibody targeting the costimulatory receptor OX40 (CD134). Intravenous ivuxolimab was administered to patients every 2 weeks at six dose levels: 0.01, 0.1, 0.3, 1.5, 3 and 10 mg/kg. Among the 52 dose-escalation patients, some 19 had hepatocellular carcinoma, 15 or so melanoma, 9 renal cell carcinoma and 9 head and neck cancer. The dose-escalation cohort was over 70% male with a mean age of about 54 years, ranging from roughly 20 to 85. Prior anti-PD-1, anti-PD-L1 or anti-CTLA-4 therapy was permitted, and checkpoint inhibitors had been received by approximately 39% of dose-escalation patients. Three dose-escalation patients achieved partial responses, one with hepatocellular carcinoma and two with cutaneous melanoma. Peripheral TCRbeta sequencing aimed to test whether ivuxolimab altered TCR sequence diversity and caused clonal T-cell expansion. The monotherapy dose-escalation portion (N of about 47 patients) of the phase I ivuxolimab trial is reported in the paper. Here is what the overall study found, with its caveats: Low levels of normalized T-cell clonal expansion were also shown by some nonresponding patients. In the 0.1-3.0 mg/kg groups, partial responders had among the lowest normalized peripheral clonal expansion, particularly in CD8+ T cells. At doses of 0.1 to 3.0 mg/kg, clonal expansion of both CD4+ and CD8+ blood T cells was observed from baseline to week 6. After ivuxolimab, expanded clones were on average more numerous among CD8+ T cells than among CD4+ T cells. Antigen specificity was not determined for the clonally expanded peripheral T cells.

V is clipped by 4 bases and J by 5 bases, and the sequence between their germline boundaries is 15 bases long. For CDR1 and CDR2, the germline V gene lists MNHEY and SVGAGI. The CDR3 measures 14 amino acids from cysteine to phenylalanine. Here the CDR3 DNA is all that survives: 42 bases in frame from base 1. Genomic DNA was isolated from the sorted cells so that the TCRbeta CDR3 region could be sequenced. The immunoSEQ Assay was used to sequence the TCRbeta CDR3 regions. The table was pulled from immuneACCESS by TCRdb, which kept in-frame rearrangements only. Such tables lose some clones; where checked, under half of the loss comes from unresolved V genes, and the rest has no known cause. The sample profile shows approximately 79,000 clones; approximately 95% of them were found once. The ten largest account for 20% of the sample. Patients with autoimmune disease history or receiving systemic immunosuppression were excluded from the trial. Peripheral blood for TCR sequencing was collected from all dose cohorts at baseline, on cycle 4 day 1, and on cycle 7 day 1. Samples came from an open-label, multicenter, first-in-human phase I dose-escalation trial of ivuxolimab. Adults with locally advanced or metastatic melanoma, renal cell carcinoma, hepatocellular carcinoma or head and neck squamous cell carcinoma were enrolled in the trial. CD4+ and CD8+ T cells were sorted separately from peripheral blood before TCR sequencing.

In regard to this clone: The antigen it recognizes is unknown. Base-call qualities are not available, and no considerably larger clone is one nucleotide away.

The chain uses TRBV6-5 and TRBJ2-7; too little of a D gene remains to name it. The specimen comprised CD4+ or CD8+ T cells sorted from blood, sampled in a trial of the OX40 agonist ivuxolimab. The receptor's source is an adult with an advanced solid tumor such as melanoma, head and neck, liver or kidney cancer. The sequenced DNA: TGTGCCAGCAGTTCTGAGCCCCTAGATCACGAGCAGTACTTC. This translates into CASSSEPLDHEQYF.